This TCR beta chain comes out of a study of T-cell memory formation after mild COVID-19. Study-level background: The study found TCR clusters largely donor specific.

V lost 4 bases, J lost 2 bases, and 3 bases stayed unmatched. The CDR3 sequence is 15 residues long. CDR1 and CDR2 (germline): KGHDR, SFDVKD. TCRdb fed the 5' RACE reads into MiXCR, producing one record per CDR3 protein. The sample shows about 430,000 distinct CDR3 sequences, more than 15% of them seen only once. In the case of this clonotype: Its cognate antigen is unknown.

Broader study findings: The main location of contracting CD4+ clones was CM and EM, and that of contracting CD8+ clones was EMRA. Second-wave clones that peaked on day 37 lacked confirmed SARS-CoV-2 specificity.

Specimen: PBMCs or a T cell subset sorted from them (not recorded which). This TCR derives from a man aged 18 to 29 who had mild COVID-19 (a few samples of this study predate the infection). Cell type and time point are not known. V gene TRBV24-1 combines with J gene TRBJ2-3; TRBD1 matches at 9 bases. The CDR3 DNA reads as TGTGCCACCAGTGACCACAGGGGGCTCACAGATACGCAGTATTTT. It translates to CATSDHRGLTDTQYF.